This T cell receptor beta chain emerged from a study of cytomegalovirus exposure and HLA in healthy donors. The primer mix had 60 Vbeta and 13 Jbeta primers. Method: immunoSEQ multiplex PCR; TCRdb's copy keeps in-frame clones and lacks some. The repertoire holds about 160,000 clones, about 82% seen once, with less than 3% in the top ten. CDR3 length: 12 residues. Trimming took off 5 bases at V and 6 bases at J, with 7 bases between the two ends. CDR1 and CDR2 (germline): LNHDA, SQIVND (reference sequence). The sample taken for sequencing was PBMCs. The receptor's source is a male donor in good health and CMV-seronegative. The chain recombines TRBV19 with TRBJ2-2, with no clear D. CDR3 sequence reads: CASSGEPGELFF. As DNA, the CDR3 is TGTGCCAGTAGTGGAGAGCCCGGGGAGCTGTTTTTT.